This T cell receptor beta chain was captured by sequencing in a study of identical twins. TCRdb re-derived calls from the 5' RACE reads in MiXCR, one entry per CDR3 protein. Among 600,000 to 800,000 distinct CDR3 sequences listed, approximately 21% were seen once. This clonotype was found many times. In germline, CDR1 is DFQATT, CDR2 SNEGSKA (reference sequence). Losses at the gene ends were 2 bases for V and 1 base for J; bases not matched to a gene: 5. The CDR3 has 14 amino acids. A further study also used this sample, focusing on T cells expressing NK-cell markers.

The sequence came from a woman aged 18-29 years in good health. V and J are TRBV20-1 and TRBJ2-7, with 7 bases fitting TRBD2. Sequenced sample: PBMCs. The CDR3 region has the DNA TGCAGTGCTAGACCTAGCGGTCTTTCCTACGAGCAGTACTTC. Its protein is CSARPSGLSYEQYF.